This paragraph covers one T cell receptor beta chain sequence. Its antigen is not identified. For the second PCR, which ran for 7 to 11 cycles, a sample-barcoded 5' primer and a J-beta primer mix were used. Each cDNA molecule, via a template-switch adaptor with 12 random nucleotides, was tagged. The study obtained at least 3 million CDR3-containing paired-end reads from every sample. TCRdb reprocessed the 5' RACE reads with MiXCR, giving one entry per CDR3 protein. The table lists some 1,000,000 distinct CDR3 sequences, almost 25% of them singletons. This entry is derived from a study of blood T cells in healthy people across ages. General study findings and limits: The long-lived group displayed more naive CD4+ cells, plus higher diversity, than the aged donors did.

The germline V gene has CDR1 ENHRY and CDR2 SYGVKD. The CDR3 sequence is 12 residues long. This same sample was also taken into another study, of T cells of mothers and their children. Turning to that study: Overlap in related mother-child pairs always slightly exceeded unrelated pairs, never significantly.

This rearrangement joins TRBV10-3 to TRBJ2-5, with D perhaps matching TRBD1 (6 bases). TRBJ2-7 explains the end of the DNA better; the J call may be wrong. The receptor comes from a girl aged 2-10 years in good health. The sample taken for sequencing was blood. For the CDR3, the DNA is TGTGCCATCAGGCTTTCAGGGGACGAGCAGTACTTC. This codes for CAIRLSGDEQYF.